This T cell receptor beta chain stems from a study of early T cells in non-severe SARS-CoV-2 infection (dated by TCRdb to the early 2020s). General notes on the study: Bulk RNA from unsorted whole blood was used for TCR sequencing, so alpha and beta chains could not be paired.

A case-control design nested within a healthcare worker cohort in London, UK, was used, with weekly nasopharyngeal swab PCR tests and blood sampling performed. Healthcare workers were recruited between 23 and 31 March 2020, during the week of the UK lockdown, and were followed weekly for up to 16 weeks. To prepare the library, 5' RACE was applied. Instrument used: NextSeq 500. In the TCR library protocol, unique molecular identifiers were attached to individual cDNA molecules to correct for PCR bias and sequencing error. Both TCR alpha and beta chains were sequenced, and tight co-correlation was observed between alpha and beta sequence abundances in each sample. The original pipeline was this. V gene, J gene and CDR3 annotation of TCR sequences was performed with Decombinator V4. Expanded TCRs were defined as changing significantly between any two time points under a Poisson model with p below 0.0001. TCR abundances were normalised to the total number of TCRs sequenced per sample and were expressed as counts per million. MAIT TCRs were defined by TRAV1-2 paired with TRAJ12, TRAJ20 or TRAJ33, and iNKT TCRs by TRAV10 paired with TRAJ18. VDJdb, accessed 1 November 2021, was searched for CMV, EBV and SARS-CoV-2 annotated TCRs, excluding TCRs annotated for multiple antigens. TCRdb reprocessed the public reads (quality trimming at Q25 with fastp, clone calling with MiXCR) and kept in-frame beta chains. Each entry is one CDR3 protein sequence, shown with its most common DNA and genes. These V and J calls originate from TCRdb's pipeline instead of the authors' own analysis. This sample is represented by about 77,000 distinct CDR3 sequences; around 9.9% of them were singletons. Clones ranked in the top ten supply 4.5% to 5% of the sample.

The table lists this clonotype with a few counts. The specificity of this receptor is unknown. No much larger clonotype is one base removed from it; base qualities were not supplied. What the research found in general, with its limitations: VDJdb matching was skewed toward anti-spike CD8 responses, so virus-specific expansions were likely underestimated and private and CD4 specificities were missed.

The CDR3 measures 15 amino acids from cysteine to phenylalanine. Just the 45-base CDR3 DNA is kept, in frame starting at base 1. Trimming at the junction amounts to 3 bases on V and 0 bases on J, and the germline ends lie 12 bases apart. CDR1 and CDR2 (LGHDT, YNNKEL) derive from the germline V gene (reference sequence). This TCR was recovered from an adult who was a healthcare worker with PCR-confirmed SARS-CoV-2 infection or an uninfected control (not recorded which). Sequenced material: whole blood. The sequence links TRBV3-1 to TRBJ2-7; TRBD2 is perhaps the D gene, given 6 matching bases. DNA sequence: TGTGCCAGCAGCCATACCAGCGGGTTCTCCTACGAGCAGTACTTC. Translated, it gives CASSHTSGFSYEQYF.